These 14 T cell receptor beta chains came from one sample sequenced in a study of identical twins. TCRdb reprocessed the 5' RACE reads via MiXCR and lists one record per CDR3 protein. The repertoire holds roughly 710,000 distinct CDR3 sequences, with over 5% as singletons. The sequenced sample was naive T cells sorted from blood. These receptors all stem from a man between 18 and 29 years old in good health.

This clonotype was seen a few times. The genes are TRBV7-3 and TRBJ2-1; 10 nucleotides match TRBD2. Unmatched junction bases numbered 5, after V lost 5 bases and J lost 7 bases. Germline assignment: CDR1 SGHTA and CDR2 FQGTGA. The CDR3 spans 14 residues. The CDR3 region has the DNA TGTGCCAGCAGCGAAGCGGGAGGGAGGAATGAGCAGTTCTTC. Its translation: CASSEAGGRNEQFF.

The rearrangement uses TRBV11-2 and TRBJ2-3; D tentatively fits TRBD1 or TRBD2 (5 bases each). V lost 5 bases and J lost 8, with 17 bases in between. This CDR3 has 14 amino acids. The germline CDR1 and CDR2 sequences are SGHAT and FQNNGV. The CDR3 loop reads CASSETGTPSTQYF. The CDR3 DNA is TGTGCCAGCAGCGAGACCGGGACCCCGAGTACGCAGTATTTT.

V gene TRBV20-1 combines with J gene TRBJ2-7; 9 positions agree with TRBD1. This CDR3 has 15 residues. Germline assignment: CDR1 DFQATT and CDR2 SNEGSKA (reference sequence). Trimming cost V 5 bases and J 0 bases; bases outside gene matches: 8. The CDR3 bases are TGCAGTGCTGGACAGGGGCCCAGTTTCTCCTACGAGCAGTACTTC. Its translation is CSAGQGPSFSYEQYF.

The rearrangement uses TRBV5-6 and TRBJ2-1, with D unresolved. Germline V gene lookup returns CDR1 SGHDT and CDR2 YYEEEE. Trimming pared 2 bases from V and 12 bases from J, leaving 12 bases between. The CDR3 is 12 residues long. The CDR3 region has the DNA TGTGCCAGCAGCTTAAACTCCGGCGGGCAGTTCTTC. This translates into CASSLNSGGQFF.

This clonotype was seen repeatedly, ten times or more. The V call is TRBV20-1, the J call TRBJ2-3; 9 positions agree with TRBD1. The germline V gene has CDR1 DFQATT and CDR2 SNEGSKA (reference sequence). V dropped 8 bases and J dropped 1; count of bases not matched to a gene: 7. The CDR3 sequence is 14 residues long. The CDR3: CSPRRTGGTDTQYF. The CDR3 bases are TGCAGTCCGAGACGGACAGGGGGCACAGATACGCAGTATTTT.

This clonotype was counted a few times. The chain carries TRBV11-2 and TRBJ1-4; the match to TRBD1 covers 10 bases. Germline CDR1 is SGHAT and CDR2 is FQNNGV. V was clipped by 6 bases and J by 4 bases; unmatched bases: 20. The CDR3 is made up of 20 amino acids. CDR3 amino acids: CASRLTTGTGAEILNEKLFF. CDR3 DNA: TGTGCCAGCAGACTTACCACCGGGACAGGGGCCGAGATACTTAATGAAAAACTGTTTTTT.

The chain is built from TRBV20-1 and TRBJ2-3, with 7 bases identical to TRBD1. CDR1 and CDR2 from the germline V gene are DFQATT and SNEGSKA (reference sequence). Trimming removed 5 bases from V and 5 bases from J; junction bases left unmatched: 4. The CDR3 spans 12 residues. This CDR3 reads CSAGTDGDTQYF. DNA for the CDR3: TGCAGTGCTGGGACAGATGGAGATACGCAGTATTTT.

The rearrangement links TRBV21-1 to TRBJ2-7; TRBD1 is the table's D call and was not checked against the DNA. TRBV21-1 is designated a pseudogene. This CDR3 contains 17 residues. The CDR3 DNA reads as TGTGCCAGCAGTATCCGGGGGGCGCGCCTTGGGCTCCACGAGCAGTACGTC. Translation gives CASSIRGARLGLHEQYV.

This clonotype was detected only a few times. The chain combines TRBV7-4 with TRBJ2-7; perhaps TRBD2 as D (5 bases). V gave up 4 bases and J gave up 5 bases, with 21 bases separating them. The CDR3 is 16 residues long. Germline CDR1 reads SGHVT; CDR2 reads SQSDAQ. The CDR3 reads CASSSSPFNPGDEQYF. As DNA, the CDR3 is TGTGCCAGCAGCTCCAGCCCCTTTAATCCCGGGGACGAGCAGTACTTC.

This clonotype showed up many times. The chain employs TRBV5-1 and TRBJ2-2; TRBD2 matches at 7 bases. The CDR3 runs to 17 residues. V dropped 4 bases and J dropped 0; count of bases not matched to a gene: 9. Germline assignment: CDR1 SGHRS and CDR2 YFSETQ. CDR3 residues: CASSNWLAGTNTGELFF. CDR3 in DNA: TGCGCCAGCAGCAATTGGTTAGCGGGCACGAACACCGGGGAGCTGTTTTTT.

Only a few counts were recorded for this clonotype. This sequence joins TRBV5-5 and TRBJ2-7; 7 positions match TRBD1. Germline-derived CDR1 and CDR2 are SGHKS and YYEKEE (reference sequence). CDR3 length equals 13 residues. V gave up 4 bases and J gave up 10 bases; unmatched junction bases: 11. CDR3 nucleotides: TGTGCCAGCAGCCGACGTCCGGAAGGGGGCCAGTACTTC. It translates to CASSRRPEGGQYF.

The V and J genes are TRBV21-1 and TRBJ2-1. TRBV21-1 is noted as a pseudogene. CDR3 size: 16 residues. CDR3 residues: CASSRAGESSYNEQFF. The CDR3 DNA is TGTGCCAGCAGCAGAGCGGGAGAGAGCTCCTACAATGAGCAGTTCTTC.

This clonotype has a handful of counts. The rearrangement joins TRBV11-2 to TRBJ2-1; D is perhaps TRBD1 (6 bases). Trimming removed 8 bases from V and 8 bases from J, with 22 bases in between. Looked up from germline, CDR1 is SGHAT and CDR2 is FQNNGV. This CDR3 comprises 15 residues. The CDR3: CASFWGQGRFDEQFF. CDR3 coding DNA: TGTGCCAGCTTTTGGGGGCAGGGACGCTTCGATGAGCAGTTCTTC.

V usage is TRBV12-3 or TRBV12-4 and J usage is TRBJ2-7; perhaps D is TRBD1 or TRBD2 (6 bases each). Trimming left V 8 bases short and J 6 bases short, with 20 bases between. The CDR3 is 14 amino acids. The CDR3 coding sequence is TGTGCCAGCGGACGGTGGGGGGCTCTCCGCGAGCAGTACTTC. As protein: CASGRWGALREQYF.